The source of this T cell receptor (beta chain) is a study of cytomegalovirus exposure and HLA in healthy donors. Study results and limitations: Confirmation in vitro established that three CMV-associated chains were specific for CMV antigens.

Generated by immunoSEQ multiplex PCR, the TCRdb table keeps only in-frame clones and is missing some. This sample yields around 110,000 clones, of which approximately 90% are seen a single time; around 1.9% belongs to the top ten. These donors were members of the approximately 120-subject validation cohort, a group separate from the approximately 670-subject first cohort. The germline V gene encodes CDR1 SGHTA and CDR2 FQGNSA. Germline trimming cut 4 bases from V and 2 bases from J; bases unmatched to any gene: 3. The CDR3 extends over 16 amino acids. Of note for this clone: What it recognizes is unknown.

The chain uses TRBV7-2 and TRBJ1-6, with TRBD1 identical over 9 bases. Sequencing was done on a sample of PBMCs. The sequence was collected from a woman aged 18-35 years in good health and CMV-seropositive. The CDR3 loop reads CASSSGQGTYNSPLHF. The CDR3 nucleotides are TGTGCCAGCAGCTCTGGACAGGGGACCTATAATTCACCCCTCCACTTT.